Listed here are 15 T cell receptor beta chains from one sample, sequenced in a study of shared clonotypes between healthy human individuals. TCRdb's copy holds only in-frame clones and misses some; the assay was immunoSEQ multiplex PCR. The sample records about 990,000 clones, approximately 80% being singletons. The sample comprised memory CD4+ T cells from PBMCs. Noted subset: CD45RA-negative fraction. The receptor set was obtained from a man in his late teens or twenties in good health. Some clones in this sample may be carry-over from other donors' samples.

The chain is built from TRBV28 and TRBJ2-3; 12 bases fit TRBD2. V shed 6 bases, J shed 4 bases, and the junction held 8 bases outside the gene matches. Germline-derived CDR1 and CDR2 are MDHEN and SYDVKM. This CDR3 contains 16 residues. CDR3 bases: TGTGCCAGCAGAGAGACTAGCGGGAGTGTTGCAGATACGCAGTATTTT. As protein: CASRETSGSVADTQYF. Drawing the rest from reference TRBV28 and TRBJ2-3, the complete variable domain is DVKVTQSSRYLVKRTGEKVFLECVQDMDHENMFWYRQDPGLGLRLIYFSYDVKMKEKGDIPEGYSVSREKKERFSLILESASTNQTSMYLCASRETSGSVADTQYFGPGTRLTVL.

This clone was seen only a few times. This chain joins TRBV27 and TRBJ2-2, with 14 bases fitting TRBD2. V trimming: 6 bases; J trimming: 1 base; junction bases outside the gene matches: 4. CDR3 length equals 17 residues. CDR1 MNHEY and CDR2 SMNVEV come from the germline V gene (reference sequence). The CDR3 is CASRRGTSGRNTGELFF. CDR3 in DNA: TGTGCCAGCAGACGAGGGACTAGCGGGAGGAACACCGGGGAGCTGTTTTTT.

The chain recombines TRBV7-9 with TRBJ2-7; D remains ambiguous. Deletions cut 1 base from V and 2 bases from J, with 12 bases between. This CDR3 contains 15 residues. Germline V CDR1 and CDR2: SEHNR, FQNEAQ (reference sequence). Here the CDR3 DNA reads TGTGCCAGCAGCTTAGGCGGTAGTCGTCCCTACGAGCAGTACTTC. Amino acid sequence: CASSLGGSRPYEQYF.

The chain employs TRBV2 and TRBJ2-5, with 12 bases lining up with TRBD2. The assigned J gene may be wrong: the sequence end matches TRBJ2-7 better. Germline loops: CDR1 SNHLY, CDR2 FYNNEI. The CDR3 is made up of 14 amino acids. The CDR3, as DNA: TGTGCCAGCAGCGGACTAGCGGGAAACTACGAGCAGTACTTC. Translating it yields CASSGLAGNYEQYF.

V usage is TRBV5-1 and J usage is TRBJ2-1, with a tentative D call TRBD1 (6 bases). The length of the CDR3 is 15 residues. Germline V CDR1 and CDR2: SGHRS, YFSETQ. The V and J ends lost 1 base and 2 bases respectively, with 10 bases between them. As DNA, the CDR3 is TGCGCCAGCAGCTTGACAGGGCTTACCTACAATGAGCAGTTCTTC. Amino acids: CASSLTGLTYNEQFF.

This clone was detected many times. The CDR3 sequence is CASSPGTPWSYEQYF. Written as DNA, the CDR3 is TGCGCCAGCAGCCCCGGGACACCCTGGAGCTACGAGCAGTACTTC. The chain joins TRBV5-1 to TRBJ2-7; D perhaps matches TRBD1 (6 bases). This CDR3 has 15 residues. Germline V gene sequence: CDR1 SGHRS, CDR2 YFSETQ. V shed 4 bases and J shed 3 bases, with 17 bases lying between them.

CDR3 residues: CSVSGTYEQYF. CDR3 coding DNA: TGCAGTGTGTCAGGAACCTACGAGCAGTACTTC. The chain links TRBV20-1 to TRBJ2-7; no clear D. The CDR3 has 11 residues. The germline V and J ends were trimmed by 7 bases and 2 bases, with 9 bases remaining between them. Germline lookup yields CDR1 DFQATT and CDR2 SNEGSKA (reference sequence).

This clone was seen only once. V is TRBV11-3 and J is TRBJ2-2; D ambiguous. The germline CDR1 and CDR2 sequences are SGHNT and YENEEA. The V gene lost 7 bases and the J gene lost 0 bases, with 3 bases spanning the gap. There are 12 residues in the CDR3. In nucleotides, the CDR3 is TGTGCCAGCAAGACGAACACCGGGGAGCTGTTTTTT. This translates into CASKTNTGELFF.

The chain joins TRBV2 to TRBJ1-1; possible D gene TRBD1, 5 bases. The CDR3 loop spans 15 amino acids. In germline, CDR1 is SNHLY, CDR2 FYNNEI. With 4 bases removed from V and 1 base from J, the gap between germline ends came to 13 bases. This CDR3 reads CASSGWRGGNTEAFF. The CDR3 region has the DNA TGTGCCAGCAGTGGTTGGAGGGGAGGGAACACTGAAGCTTTCTTT.

In nucleotides, the CDR3 is TGCGCCAGCAGCTACCGGGACAGGGGATCCGGGGAGCTGTTTTTT. Translation gives CASSYRDRGSGELFF. The chain links TRBV5-1 to TRBJ2-2; 10 bases agree with TRBD1. V lost 3 bases and J lost 6; bases outside the gene matches: 5. The germline CDR1 and CDR2 sequences are SGHRS and YFSETQ. The CDR3 spans 15 residues.

The chain is built from TRBV5-6 and TRBJ2-1; 8 bases map to TRBD1. CDR1 SGHDT and CDR2 YYEEEE come from the germline V gene. After removal of 1 base from V and 12 bases from J, the junction contained 15 bases not matched to a gene. This CDR3 spans 16 amino acids. The CDR3 reads CASSLQAGGRRGVQFF. The CDR3 nucleotides are TGTGCCAGCAGCTTGCAAGCAGGGGGCCGCCGTGGGGTGCAGTTCTTC. The full variable domain, rest sourced from reference TRBV5-6 and TRBJ2-1, is DAGVTQSPTHLIKTRGQQVTLRCSPKSGHDTVSWYQQALGQGPQFIFQYYEEEERQRGNFPDRFSGHQFPNYSSELNVNALLLGDSALYLCASSLQAGGRRGVQFFGPGTRLTVL.

DNA of the CDR3: TGTGCCAGCTCACCACAGGCCAGGGTGAATCAGCCCCAGCATTTT. Translated: CASSPQARVNQPQHF. V and J are TRBV18 and TRBJ1-5, with a tentative D call TRBD1 (5 bases). Per the germline V gene, CDR1 is KGHSH and CDR2 is LQKENI. Deletions cut 1 base from V and 4 bases from J, with 11 bases between. CDR3 length: 15 residues.

The gene calls are TRBV7-2 and TRBJ1-5; the D gene is possibly TRBD1 (6 bases). Germline CDR1 is SGHTA and CDR2 is FQGNSA. This CDR3 is 15 amino acids long. V was trimmed by 5 bases and J by 0 bases, leaving 11 bases between them. The CDR3 DNA is TGTGCCAGCAGCCGGGGAGGGGGTAGCAATCAGCCCCAGCATTTT. It specifies CASSRGGGSNQPQHF.

This chain uses TRBV7-6 with TRBJ2-1, with 10 bases fitting TRBD2. Losses at the gene ends were 6 bases for V and 3 bases for J; bases not matched to a gene: 5. The germline gives CDR1 SGHVS, CDR2 FNYEAQ. This CDR3 comprises 15 residues. In DNA, the CDR3 is TGTGCCAGCAGACATACTAGCGGGATCTACAATGAGCAGTTCTTC. It encodes CASRHTSGIYNEQFF.

The chain is built from TRBV27 and TRBJ2-2; 7 nucleotides agree with TRBD2. Trimming cost V 1 base and J 6 bases; bases outside gene matches: 5. The germline V gene encodes CDR1 MNHEY and CDR2 SMNVEV (reference sequence). CDR3 length equals 15 residues. This CDR3 is CASSLWREKAGELFF. CDR3 bases: TGTGCCAGCAGTTTATGGCGGGAGAAAGCCGGGGAGCTGTTTTTT.